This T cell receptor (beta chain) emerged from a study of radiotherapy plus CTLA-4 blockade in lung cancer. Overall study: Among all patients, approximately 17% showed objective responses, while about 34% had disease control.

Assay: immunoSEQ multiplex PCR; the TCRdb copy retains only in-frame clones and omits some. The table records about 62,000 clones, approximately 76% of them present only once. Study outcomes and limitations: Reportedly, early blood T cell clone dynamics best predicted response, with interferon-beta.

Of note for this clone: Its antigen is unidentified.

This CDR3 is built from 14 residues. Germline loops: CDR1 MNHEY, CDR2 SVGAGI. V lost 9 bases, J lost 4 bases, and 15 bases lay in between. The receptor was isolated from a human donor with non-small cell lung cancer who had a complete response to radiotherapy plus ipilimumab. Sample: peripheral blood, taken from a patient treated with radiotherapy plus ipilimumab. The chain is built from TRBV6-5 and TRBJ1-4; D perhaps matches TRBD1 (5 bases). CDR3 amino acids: CASGTRSYNEKLFF. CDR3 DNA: TGTGCCAGTGGGACTCGGAGTTATAATGAAAAACTGTTTTTT.